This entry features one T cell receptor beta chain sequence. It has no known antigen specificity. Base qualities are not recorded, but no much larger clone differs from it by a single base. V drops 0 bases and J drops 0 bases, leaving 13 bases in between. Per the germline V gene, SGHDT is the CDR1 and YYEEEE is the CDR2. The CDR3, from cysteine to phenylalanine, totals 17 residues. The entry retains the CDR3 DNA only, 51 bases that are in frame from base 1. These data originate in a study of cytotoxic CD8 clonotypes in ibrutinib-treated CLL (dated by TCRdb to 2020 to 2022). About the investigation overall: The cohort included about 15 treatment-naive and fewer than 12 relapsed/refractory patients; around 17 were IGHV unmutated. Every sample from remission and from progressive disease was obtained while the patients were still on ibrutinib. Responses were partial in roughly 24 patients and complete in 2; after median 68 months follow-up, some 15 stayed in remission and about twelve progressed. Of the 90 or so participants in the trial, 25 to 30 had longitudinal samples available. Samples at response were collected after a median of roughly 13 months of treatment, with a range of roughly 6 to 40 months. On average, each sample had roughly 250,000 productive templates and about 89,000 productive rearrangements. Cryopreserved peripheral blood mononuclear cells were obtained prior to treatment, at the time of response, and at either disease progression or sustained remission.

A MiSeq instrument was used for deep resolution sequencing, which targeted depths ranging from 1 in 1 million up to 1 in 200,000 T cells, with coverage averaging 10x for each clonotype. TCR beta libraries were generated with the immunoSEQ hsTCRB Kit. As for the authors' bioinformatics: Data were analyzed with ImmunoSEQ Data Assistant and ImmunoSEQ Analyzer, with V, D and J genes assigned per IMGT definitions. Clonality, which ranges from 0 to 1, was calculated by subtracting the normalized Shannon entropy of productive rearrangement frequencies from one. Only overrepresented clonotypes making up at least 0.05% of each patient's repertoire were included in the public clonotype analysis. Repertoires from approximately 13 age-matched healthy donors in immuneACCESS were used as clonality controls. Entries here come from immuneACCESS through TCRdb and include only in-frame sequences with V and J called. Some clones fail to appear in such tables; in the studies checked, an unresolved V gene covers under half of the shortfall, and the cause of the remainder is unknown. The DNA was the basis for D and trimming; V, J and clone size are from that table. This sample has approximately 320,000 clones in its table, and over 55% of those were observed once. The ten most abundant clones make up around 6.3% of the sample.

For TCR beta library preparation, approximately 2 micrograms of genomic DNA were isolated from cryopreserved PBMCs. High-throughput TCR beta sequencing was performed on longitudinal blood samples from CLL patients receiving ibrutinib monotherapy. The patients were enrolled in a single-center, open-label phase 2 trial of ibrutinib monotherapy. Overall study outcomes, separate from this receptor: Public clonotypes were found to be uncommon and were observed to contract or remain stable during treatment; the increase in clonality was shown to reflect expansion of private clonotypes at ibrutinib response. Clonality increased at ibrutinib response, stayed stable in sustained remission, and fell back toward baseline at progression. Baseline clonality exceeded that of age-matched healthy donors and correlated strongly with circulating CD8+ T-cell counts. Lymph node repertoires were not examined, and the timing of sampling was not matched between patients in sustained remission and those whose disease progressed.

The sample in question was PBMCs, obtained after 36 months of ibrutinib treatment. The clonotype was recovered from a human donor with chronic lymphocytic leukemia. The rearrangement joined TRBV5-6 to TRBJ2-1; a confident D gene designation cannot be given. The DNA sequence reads TGTGCCAGCAGCTTGGTGCCAAGGCTTAGCTCCTACAATGAGCAGTTCTTC. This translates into CASSLVPRLSSYNEQFF.